This T cell receptor (beta chain) was retrieved from a study of shared clonotypes between healthy human individuals. Those who donated, Caucasian adults without exception, all lived in Nashville, Tennessee. The data were produced by immunoSEQ multiplex PCR, yet TCRdb's version contains in-frame clones alone and is incomplete. The table shows more than 2 million clones, with 90% to 95% occurring only once. The CDR3 runs 14 residues. Germline CDR1 is SGHAT and CDR2 is FQNNGV. V lost 1 base, J lost 5 bases, and 11 bases lay in between. The chain recombines TRBV11-2 with TRBJ2-5; D unclear. The sequence was collected from a man between 18 and 29 years old in good health. Sequenced sample: naive CD4+ T cells sorted from blood. The subset: CD45RA+ positively selected. The CDR3 DNA follows: TGTGCCAGCAGCTTAGTGGACCGGACGGAGACCCAGTACTTC. Translated: CASSLVDRTETQYF.